This passage covers 22 T cell receptor beta chains from one sample sequenced in a study of shared clonotypes between healthy human individuals. TCRdb's copy holds only in-frame clones and misses some; the assay was immunoSEQ multiplex PCR. The sample lists over a million clones, 60% to 80% occurring once. Sample: memory CD4+ T cells sorted from blood. Subset of the sample: CD45RA-negative fraction. These receptors were collected from a man aged 18 to 30 in good health.

This CDR3 reads CASRGGPYEKLFF. In DNA, the CDR3 is TGTGCCAGCAGGGGTGGACCTTATGAAAAACTGTTTTTT. The chain recombines TRBV6-5 with TRBJ1-4; D gene ambiguous. The germline V gene has CDR1 MNHEY and CDR2 SVGAGI. The CDR3 covers 13 residues. Deletions cut 6 bases from V and 6 bases from J, with 11 bases between.

The V call is TRBV5-6, the J call TRBJ2-7; weak D call: TRBD2 (6 bases). V dropped 3 bases and J dropped 6 bases, with 16 bases sitting between them. The CDR3 has 14 amino acids. Per germline, CDR1 SGHDT and CDR2 YYEEEE. CDR3 residues: CASSYRGSSPEQYF. Written as DNA, the CDR3 is TGTGCCAGCAGCTACCGGGGGTCCTCCCCCGAGCAGTACTTC.

V is TRBV7-8 and J is TRBJ2-3; D gene ambiguous. The CDR3 length is 17 residues. CDR1 is SGHVS and CDR2 is FQNEAQ in the germline V gene. Trimming shortened V by 1 base and J by 2 bases, and 16 bases separated the two germline ends. CDR3 protein: CASSLEGGGWDTDTQYF. The CDR3 nucleotides read TGTGCCAGCAGCTTAGAAGGCGGCGGCTGGGACACAGATACGCAGTATTTT. The variable domain in full, with the rest retrieved from reference TRBV7-8 and TRBJ2-3, is GAGVSQSPRYKVAKRGQDVALRCDPISGHVSLFWYQQALGQGPEFLTYFQNEAQLDKSGLPSDRFFAERPEGSVSTLKIQRTQQEDSAVYLCASSLEGGGWDTDTQYFGPGTRLTVL.

The chain employs TRBV11-2 and TRBJ2-3, with D maybe TRBD2 (5 bases). CDR3 size: 17 residues. V lost 5 bases and J 3 bases, leaving 21 bases between the germline ends. CDR1 and CDR2 from the germline V gene are SGHAT and FQNNGV. Here the CDR3 DNA reads TGTGCCAGCAGCCCCCTGCGGCGGGCTCCGGGGACAGATACGCAGTATTTT. The encoded protein is CASSPLRRAPGTDTQYF.

The V and J genes are TRBV28 and TRBJ2-4; tentative D call: TRBD1 (6 bases). The CDR3 length is 13 residues. Germline V CDR1 and CDR2: MDHEN, SYDVKM. V dropped 6 bases and J dropped 4 bases, with 10 bases sitting between them. The CDR3 sequence: CASSPTGKNIQYF. The CDR3 coding sequence is TGTGCCAGCAGCCCAACAGGGAAAAACATTCAGTACTTC.

CDR3 loop: CASSYGSTDTQYF. CDR3 DNA sequence: TGTGCCAGCAGTTACGGTAGCACAGATACGCAGTATTTT. The chain uses TRBV6-6 and TRBJ2-3; D is ambiguous. The germline V gene has CDR1 MNHNY and CDR2 SVGAGI (reference sequence). The CDR3 is 13 residues long. V shed 2 bases and J shed 0 bases, with 3 bases lying between them.

The chain recombines TRBV29-1 with TRBJ2-1, with D possibly TRBD2 on 6 matching bases. CDR1 is SQVTM, CDR2 ANQGSEA, per germline. Between the trimmed V and J ends, which lost 7 bases and 4 bases, there was a span of 8 bases. The CDR3 runs to 11 residues. The CDR3 DNA sequence: TGCAGCGGAGGGAGGTACAATGAGCAGTTCTTC. It codes for CSGGRYNEQFF.

This chain uses TRBV30 with TRBJ1-2, with a weak D call TRBD1 (5 bases). V was cut by 2 bases and J by 6 bases, with 10 bases left in between. CDR3 length equals 12 residues. The germline V gene encodes CDR1 GTSNPN and CDR2 SVGIG (reference sequence). In nucleotides, the CDR3 is TGTGCCTGGAGTCAGGGTGGCGATGGCTACACCTTC. Its translation is CAWSQGGDGYTF.

The rearrangement joins TRBV5-6 to TRBJ2-2, with 8 bases fitting TRBD2. Germline V gene sequence: CDR1 SGHDT, CDR2 YYEEEE. V lost 0 bases to trimming and J lost 4 bases; unmatched junction nucleotides: 5. This CDR3 has 16 amino acids. CDR3 protein: CASSLAGGAGTGELFF. The CDR3 region has the DNA TGTGCCAGCAGCTTGGCGGGAGGGGCAGGCACCGGGGAGCTGTTTTTT.

The chain couples TRBV5-4 to TRBJ1-1; perhaps TRBD1 as D (5 bases). V was trimmed by 0 bases and J by 1 base, leaving 13 bases between them. Germline CDR1 reads SGHNT; CDR2 reads YYREEE (reference sequence). The CDR3 is 16 amino acids. CDR3 nucleotides: TGTGCCAGCAGCTTGGGGCAGGGCGGTAGGAACACTGAAGCTTTCTTT. It yields the protein CASSLGQGGRNTEAFF.

V usage is TRBV30 and J usage is TRBJ2-7, with no clear D. Looked up from germline, CDR1 is GTSNPN and CDR2 is SVGIG (reference sequence). CDR3 length: 16 amino acids. V dropped 3 bases and J dropped 6 bases, with 24 bases sitting between them. The CDR3 is CAWSSPQVHIRREQYF. The CDR3 DNA reads TGTGCCTGGAGCTCCCCTCAAGTGCACATACGACGCGAGCAGTACTTC.

This clone appeared a few times. The chain couples TRBV2 to TRBJ2-7; tentative D call: TRBD2 (7 bases). CDR3 length equals 14 residues. The V end lost 7 bases, the J end lost 4 bases, and 17 bases lay between the germline ends. CDR1 and CDR2 from the germline V gene are SNHLY and FYNNEI. The CDR3 DNA follows: TGTGCCAGCACCGAACAGGGAGGGTGGTACGAGCAGTACTTC. Amino acids: CASTEQGGWYEQYF.

The chain couples TRBV2 to TRBJ2-2; possibly TRBD1 or TRBD2 for D (5 bases each). Looked up from germline, CDR1 is SNHLY and CDR2 is FYNNEI. V was pared by 4 bases and J by 5 bases, with 8 bases between. The CDR3 runs to 13 residues. The CDR3 here is CASSAGRTGELFF. CDR3 bases: TGTGCCAGCAGTGCGGGGCGTACCGGGGAGCTGTTTTTT. The whole variable domain, filled in from reference TRBV2 and TRBJ2-2, reads EPEVTQTPSHQVTQMGQEVILRCVPISNHLYFYWYRQILGQKVEFLVSFYNNEISEKSEIFDDQFSVERPDGSNFTLKIRSTKLEDSAMYFCASSAGRTGELFFGEGSRLTVL.

The V call is TRBV19, the J call TRBJ2-7; D tentatively reads TRBD1 or TRBD2 (5 bases each). Trimming took 9 bases from V and 7 from J, leaving 22 bases between them. The V gene's germline CDR1 is LNHDA and CDR2 SQIVND (reference sequence). This CDR3 is 14 amino acids long. The CDR3 is CASTPGALKGEQYF. CDR3 bases: TGTGCCAGCACCCCCGGGGCACTGAAGGGGGAGCAGTACTTC.

Here the CDR3 DNA reads TGTGCCAGCAGCAATTCGGCGACGAGTTCTAGCACAGATACGCAGTATTTT. Protein product: CASSNSATSSSTDTQYF. The chain links TRBV21-1 to TRBJ2-3. TRBV21-1 is an annotated pseudogene. This CDR3 comprises 17 residues.

The chain carries TRBV5-1 and TRBJ1-1; perhaps TRBD1 as D (5 bases). The germline CDR1 and CDR2 sequences are SGHRS and YFSETQ. The CDR3 contains 13 residues. With 4 bases removed from V and 5 bases from J, the gap between germline ends came to 12 bases. The CDR3 loop is CASSGLGETEAFF. As DNA, the CDR3 is TGCGCCAGCAGCGGGCTAGGGGAGACTGAAGCTTTCTTT.

V usage is TRBV5-6 and J usage is TRBJ1-2; 7 bases map to TRBD1. CDR3 size: 17 residues. Trimming took 6 bases from V and 4 from J; bases not matched to a gene: 18. Germline V CDR1 and CDR2: SGHDT, YYEEEE. The CDR3, as DNA: TGTGCCAGCACCAGGGGGTCCTCCTCTTTCGGCTCCTATGGCTACACCTTC. Encoded protein: CASTRGSSSFGSYGYTF.

The rearrangement links TRBV7-2 to TRBJ1-5; D unclear. V was clipped by 3 bases and J by 7 bases, with 10 bases between them. The CDR3 has 13 residues. Germline CDR1 and CDR2: SGHTA and FQGNSA. The CDR3 sequence is CASSFRREQPQHF. CDR3 DNA: TGTGCCAGCAGCTTTCGCCGGGAACAGCCCCAGCATTTT.

This clone was picked up many times. The chain links TRBV7-9 to TRBJ2-5; TRBD2 agrees at 9 bases. Germline V gene data show CDR1 as SEHNR and CDR2 as FQNEAQ (reference sequence). This CDR3 is built from 15 residues. The V segment lost 5 bases and the J segment 5 bases; nucleotides outside the gene matches: 9. CDR3 sequence: CASSIRLAVKETQYF. CDR3 in DNA: TGTGCCAGCAGCATTCGACTAGCGGTAAAGGAGACCCAGTACTTC.

This clone was counted only a few times. This chain connects TRBV5-8 to TRBJ2-3; D is undetermined. CDR1 and CDR2 (germline): SGHTS, YDEGEE. The V and J ends lost 4 bases and 3 bases respectively, with 3 bases between them. This CDR3 region has 11 residues. The CDR3 here is CASSKTDTQYF. The CDR3 nucleotides are TGTGCCAGCAGCAAAACAGATACGCAGTATTTT.

V and J are TRBV7-2 and TRBJ1-4, with D possibly TRBD1 on 6 matching bases. The CDR3 contains 15 residues. Trimming left V 5 bases short and J 2 bases short, with 12 bases between. The germline V gene encodes CDR1 SGHTA and CDR2 FQGNSA. The CDR3 DNA sequence: TGTGCCAGCAGCCCGCGGGGGCGGACTAATGAAAAACTGTTTTTT. Translation gives CASSPRGRTNEKLFF.

This clone was observed a few times. The chain employs TRBV2 and TRBJ1-1; D not resolved. There are 14 residues in the CDR3. Germline V gives CDR1 SNHLY, CDR2 FYNNEI. V gave up 7 bases and J gave up 1 base, with 13 bases separating them. The CDR3 sequence is CASTAGNRNTEAFF. The CDR3 coding sequence is TGTGCCAGCACCGCAGGCAATCGGAACACTGAAGCTTTCTTT.